This T cell receptor (beta chain) was recorded in a study of blood T cell repertoires in COVID-19. Study-wide background: Acute and convalescent COVID-19 samples came from the United States, Italy and Spain.

Libraries were prepared by immunoSEQ multiplex PCR; TCRdb keeps only in-frame clonotypes and omits some of them. The sample has 200,000 to 250,000 clones, about 83% seen once. V lost 2 bases and J lost 6; bases outside the gene matches: 5. The CDR3 is 14 amino acids. Germline lookup yields CDR1 SGHVS and CDR2 FQNEAQ. V gene TRBV7-8 combines with J gene TRBJ2-7; 9 bases agree with TRBD2. The sequence was collected from a woman between 40 and 55 years old who had recovered from COVID-19. The sample was PBMCs or T cells enriched from blood (not recorded which). CDR3 protein: CASSLKTSGVEQYF. The CDR3 DNA reads as TGTGCCAGCAGCTTAAAGACTAGCGGAGTCGAGCAGTACTTC.